This T cell receptor (beta chain) came from a study of T-cell reconstitution after alpha-beta-depleted transplantation in children. This CDR3 has 15 amino acids. Trimming removed 2 bases at V and 1 base at J, with 10 bases between. Per germline, CDR1 SGHDN and CDR2 FVKESK. This clonotype has more than one count but fewer than ten. Its specificity is unknown. Overall study findings and caveats: Where some patients showed high TCRbeta diversity at day 60, it came from recipient T cells and thymic progenitors that had survived. After transplant, at about two months, alpha-beta T cells were reportedly derived from several hundred expanded graft clones. After one year, T-cell counts and TCRbeta diversity mostly came from new T cells.

The authors prepared the TCRbeta library with unique molecular identifiers. TCRdb reprocessed the PCR reads with MiXCR, giving one entry per CDR3 protein. The data contain around 270,000 distinct CDR3 sequences, nearly 8% of them singletons. This clonotype was sampled from a female patient aged 2-9 years who had a stem cell transplant for Fanconi anemia, so the T cells may come from the graft donor. The sequencing used peripheral blood, collected 360 days after TCRalphabeta/CD19-depleted stem cell transplant. The V and J genes are TRBV14 and TRBJ2-3; perhaps TRBD2 as D (6 bases). The CDR3 DNA reads as TGTGCCAGCAGCCAAATGGGACTTGGCACAGATACGCAGTATTTT. Translating gives CASSQMGLGTDTQYF.